This TCR beta chain was retrieved from a study of T cells in Graves' hyperthyroidism and ophthalmopathy. Study context: Any treatment followed the collection of peripheral blood at initial diagnosis.

The CDR3 is 13 amino acids. V was shortened by 1 base and J by 7 bases, with 9 bases between the two germline ends. Germline assignment: CDR1 SGHDT and CDR2 YYEEEE. Amplified regions were TCR beta CDR3 sequences from RNA transcripts. With the HTBI primer set, the TCR CDR3 went through a first round of RT-PCR. In TCRdb, the multiplex PCR reads were re-called with MiXCR into one record per CDR3 protein. The sample consists of about 770,000 distinct CDR3 sequences, about 17% of them appearing once. Sequenced material: blood. The chain recombines TRBV5-6 with TRBJ1-5; no definite D call. The receptor was derived from a woman aged 45-60 years with Graves' hyperthyroidism that later progressed to Graves' ophthalmopathy. This chain's CDR3 is CASSLRAEQPQHF. CDR3 DNA sequence: TGTGCCAGCAGCTTGCGGGCGGAGCAGCCCCAGCATTTT. Together with reference TRBV5-6 and TRBJ1-5, the CDR3 gives the full variable domain: DAGVTQSPTHLIKTRGQQVTLRCSPKSGHDTVSWYQQALGQGPQFIFQYYEEEERQRGNFPDRFSGHQFPNYSSELNVNALLLGDSALYLCASSLRAEQPQHFGDGTRLSIL.